What follows are 28 T cell receptor beta chains derived from one specimen sequenced in a study. TCRdb independently ran MiXCR on the RT-PCR reads; one entry per CDR3 protein. The table has about 680,000 distinct CDR3 sequences, 13% to 15% seen once; the top ten hold roughly 4%. The sequencing input was memory CD4+ T cells from blood. The receptors here all came from a female donor in good health, serving as a healthy control.

This clonotype was counted only a few times. The genes are TRBV29-1 and TRBJ1-1; TRBD1 aligns across 9 bases. J gave up 8 bases and V 4 bases, and 8 bases lay outside the gene matches. Per germline, CDR1 SQVTM and CDR2 ANQGSEA. The CDR3 loop spans 13 amino acids. CDR3 amino acids: CSVVPGQGPEAFF. The CDR3 DNA reads TGCAGCGTTGTCCCGGGACAGGGCCCGGAAGCTTTCTTT.

CDR3 nucleotide sequence: TGTGCCAGCAGCCCTACAGGGAGGAATCAGCCCCAGCATTTT. This codes for CASSPTGRNQPQHF. This chain links TRBV12-3 or TRBV12-4 with TRBJ1-5; D possibly corresponds to TRBD1 (6 bases). V gave up 6 bases and J gave up 4 bases, with 13 bases separating them. The CDR3 spans 14 residues.

The chain couples TRBV20-1 to TRBJ1-4; D unresolved. Looked up from germline, CDR1 is DFQATT and CDR2 is SNEGSKA (reference sequence). This CDR3 comprises 12 residues. The V end was cut by 6 bases, the J end by 0 bases, with 5 bases between. CDR3 region: CSAPTTNEKLFF. The DNA for the CDR3 is TGCAGTGCGCCAACAACTAATGAAAAACTGTTTTTT.

This clonotype was detected many times. The V gene is TRBV9, the J gene TRBJ1-3; D call uncertain. V gave up 4 bases and J gave up 0 bases, with 14 bases separating them. The germline V gene has CDR1 SGDLS and CDR2 YYNGEE. CDR3 length: 16 residues. CDR3 loop: CASSTRRGSSGNTIYF. In DNA, the CDR3 is TGTGCCAGCAGCACGCGACGGGGAAGCTCTGGAAACACCATATATTTT.

In this sample, this clonotype turned up a few times. V is TRBV6-4 and J is TRBJ2-2; D unclear. The CDR3 spans 15 residues. In germline, CDR1 is MRHNA, CDR2 SNTAGT. The V end was cut by 5 bases, the J end by 1 base, with 11 bases between. Here the CDR3 reads CASSLNSQNTGELFF. DNA for the CDR3: TGTGCCAGCAGTCTCAACAGCCAGAACACCGGGGAGCTGTTTTTT.

As for this clonotype: Germline is not matched at one junction end, which may reflect a read error. The chain has TRBV6-5 and TRBJ1-1; tentative D call: TRBD1 (5 bases). This CDR3 spans 16 amino acids. CDR1 and CDR2 from the germline V gene are MNHEY and SVGAGI. DNA of the CDR3: TGTGCCAGCAGTTACTCCAAGGACAAGTTGAACACTGAAGTTTTCTTT. This translates into CASSYSKDKLNTEVFF.

The chain uses TRBV6-1 and TRBJ2-2; 7 bases match TRBD1. Germline V gives CDR1 MNHNS, CDR2 SASEGT. Germline trimming cut 6 bases from V and 1 base from J; bases unmatched to any gene: 5. This CDR3 comprises 15 residues. This CDR3 is CASSDYRGNTGELFF. Here the CDR3 DNA reads TGTGCCAGCAGCGATTACAGGGGGAACACCGGGGAGCTGTTTTTT.

This clonotype has a handful of counts. The V and J genes are TRBV6-2 or TRBV6-3 and TRBJ2-7; TRBD1 or TRBD2 may be the D gene (5 bases each). The V end lost 2 bases, the J end lost 9 bases, and 17 bases lay between the germline ends. The CDR3 is 14 residues long. Germline V gene lookup returns CDR1 MNHEY and CDR2 SVGEGT. This CDR3 reads CASSYGAGPLGQYF. The CDR3 DNA follows: TGTGCCAGCAGTTACGGGGCGGGCCCCCTTGGGCAGTACTTC.

The sample holds many counts of this clonotype. CDR3 DNA: TGTGCCAGCACGGGCCTAGCGGGATCCTACGAGCAGTACTTC. Its translation is CASTGLAGSYEQYF. V gene TRBV6-5 combines with J gene TRBJ2-7; 9 bases agree with TRBD2. The CDR3 is 14 residues long. J gave up 1 base and V 7 bases, and 5 bases lay outside the gene matches. CDR1 and CDR2 from the germline V gene are MNHEY and SVGAGI.

This clonotype was observed a few times. The V gene is TRBV30, the J gene TRBJ1-4; maybe TRBD1 (5 bases). The CDR3 has 14 amino acids. Germline V gives CDR1 GTSNPN, CDR2 SVGIG (reference sequence). V lost 2 bases and J 5 bases, leaving 12 bases between the germline ends. The CDR3 DNA reads as TGTGCCTGGAGTTACCAGGGAGGGAATGAAAAACTGTTTTTT. Its protein product is CAWSYQGGNEKLFF.

The chain has TRBV28 and TRBJ1-2; the D is unclear. The CDR3 is 13 residues long. CDR1 and CDR2 (germline): MDHEN, SYDVKM. V was pared by 7 bases and J by 7 bases, with 16 bases between. The CDR3 loop reads CASNQNGMPGYTF. DNA of the CDR3: TGTGCCAGCAACCAAAATGGAATGCCTGGCTACACCTTC.

At least ten counts were recorded for this clonotype. V usage is TRBV10-3 and J usage is TRBJ2-1; maybe TRBD2 (6 bases). The V and J ends lost 6 bases and 2 bases respectively, with 11 bases between them. CDR3 length: 14 residues. The germline V gene has CDR1 ENHRY and CDR2 SYGVKD. The CDR3 DNA reads as TGTGCCATCAGGCGGGACCTGACCTACAATGAGCAGTTCTTC. Its translation is CAIRRDLTYNEQFF.

This clonotype has more than one count but fewer than ten. The gene calls are TRBV24-1 and TRBJ2-1, with 8 positions matching TRBD1. Germline CDR1 and CDR2: KGHDR and SFDVKD. This CDR3 spans 15 amino acids. V shed 4 bases and J 8 bases; nucleotides not matched to a gene: 9. The CDR3 nucleotides read TGTGCCACCAGTGACCGGACACAGGGGGTGGATGAGCAGTTCTTC. Its translation is CATSDRTQGVDEQFF.

At least ten counts were recorded for this clonotype. The chain has TRBV29-1 and TRBJ2-5; D not certain. Per the germline V gene, CDR1 is SQVTM and CDR2 is ANQGSEA. The CDR3 spans 12 residues. CDR3: CSASQAQETQYF. CDR3 sequence (DNA): TGCAGTGCTTCACAAGCTCAAGAGACCCAGTACTTC.

This clonotype was seen a few times. V is TRBV10-3 and J is TRBJ1-5; D may be TRBD1 (5 bases). The ends were cut back, 10 bases at V and 2 bases at J, with 18 bases in the middle. CDR1 ENHRY and CDR2 SYGVKD come from the germline V gene. CDR3 size: 15 residues. The chain's CDR3 is CATGKDGTGNQPQHF. As DNA, the CDR3 is TGTGCCACCGGGAAGGATGGGACGGGCAATCAGCCCCAGCATTTT.

The rearrangement links TRBV20-1 to TRBJ1-4; 8 positions agree with TRBD1. Looked up from germline, CDR1 is DFQATT and CDR2 is SNEGSKA (reference sequence). V shed 3 bases and J 15 bases; nucleotides not matched to a gene: 15. The CDR3 is made up of 14 amino acids. The CDR3 protein is CSARAIRDRPLLFF. The CDR3, as DNA: TGCAGTGCTAGGGCCATCCGGGACAGGCCGTTATTGTTTTTT.

The V and J genes are TRBV5-5 and TRBJ1-1; D uncertain. CDR1 and CDR2 from the germline V gene are SGHKS and YYEKEE (reference sequence). The CDR3 is 12 residues long. Deletions cut 1 base from V and 9 bases from J, with 10 bases between. CDR3 amino acids: CASSLWDQKAFF. The CDR3 bases are TGTGCCAGCAGCTTGTGGGATCAGAAAGCTTTCTTT.

This clonotype showed up just a few times. The chain uses TRBV5-6 and TRBJ2-4, with 9 bases fitting TRBD2. The CDR3 runs to 15 residues. J gave up 8 bases and V 5 bases, and 11 bases lay outside the gene matches. From germline, CDR1 is SGHDT and CDR2 YYEEEE. The DNA for the CDR3 is TGTGCCAGCAGTGGTCTAGCGGGGTTGAGGGACATTCAGTACTTC. Protein sequence: CASSGLAGLRDIQYF.

This clonotype was recorded a few times. The J gene is TRBJ2-7, the V gene TRBV27; 12 bases align to TRBD1. Germline assignment: CDR1 MNHEY and CDR2 SMNVEV (reference sequence). With V trimmed by 5 bases and J by 0 bases, 5 bases remained unmatched. The CDR3 is 16 residues long. CDR3 sequence reads: CASSPGTGGASYEQYF. DNA of the CDR3: TGTGCCAGCAGTCCTGGGACAGGGGGCGCCTCCTACGAGCAGTACTTC.

This clonotype was recorded a few times. This chain connects TRBV5-1 to TRBJ2-1; D call uncertain. V lost 1 base and J lost 0, with 11 bases in between. CDR1 is SGHRS, CDR2 YFSETQ, per germline. The CDR3 extends over 16 amino acids. Written as DNA, the CDR3 is TGCGCCAGCAGCTTGATCCCCGGAAGCTCCTACAATGAGCAGTTCTTC. This sequence encodes CASSLIPGSSYNEQFF.

This clonotype was detected only a few times. The rearrangement joins TRBV29-1 to TRBJ1-5; D gene uncertain. The germline V and J ends were trimmed by 8 bases and 2 bases, with 7 bases remaining between them. Germline values: CDR1 SQVTM, CDR2 ANQGSEA. This CDR3 spans 11 amino acids. The CDR3, as DNA: TGCAGCCCTCGAGGCAATCAGCCCCAGCATTTT. It is translated as CSPRGNQPQHF.

J is TRBJ1-1 and V is TRBV29-1, with D possibly TRBD1 on 6 matching bases. Germline assignment: CDR1 SQVTM and CDR2 ANQGSEA. This CDR3 has 13 residues. V was trimmed by 3 bases and J by 1 base, leaving 9 bases between them. The CDR3 spells CSVDEGENTEAFF. In DNA, the CDR3 is TGCAGCGTTGATGAGGGGGAGAACACTGAAGCTTTCTTT.

There are a few counts of this clonotype. CDR3 protein: CASSHAPQETQYF. The CDR3 region has the DNA TGCGCCAGCAGCCATGCGCCCCAAGAGACCCAGTACTTC. The rearrangement joins TRBV4-3 to TRBJ2-5; D is uncertain. This CDR3 is built from 13 residues. V was trimmed by 3 bases and J by 1 base, leaving 6 bases between them. CDR1 and CDR2 from the germline V gene are LGHNA and YSLEER.

J is TRBJ2-5 and V is TRBV20-1; 7 bases match TRBD1. V gave up 6 bases and J gave up 2 bases; unmatched junction bases: 6. Germline V CDR1 and CDR2: DFQATT, SNEGSKA (reference sequence). CDR3 length equals 13 residues. The DNA for the CDR3 is TGCAGTGCCGGGGACAGTTTACAAGAGACCCAGTACTTC. Its protein product is CSAGDSLQETQYF.

This clonotype came up a few times. The chain links TRBV7-2 to TRBJ2-2; D ambiguous. The CDR3 totals 15 residues. Looked up from germline, CDR1 is SGHTA and CDR2 is FQGNSA. The V gene lost 3 bases and the J gene lost 8 bases, with 16 bases spanning the gap. Here the CDR3 reads CASSLRRTLTGELFF. The CDR3 coding sequence is TGTGCCAGCAGCTTGCGCCGGACCTTAACAGGGGAGCTGTTTTTT.

In its sample, this clonotype was seen many times. The chain couples TRBV5-6 to TRBJ2-2; D uncertain. The CDR3 covers 13 residues. V shed 0 bases and J shed 5 bases, with 5 bases lying between them. CDR1 SGHDT and CDR2 YYEEEE come from the germline V gene. The CDR3 here is CASSLVPTGELFF. The CDR3 nucleotides read TGTGCCAGCAGCTTGGTCCCGACCGGGGAGCTGTTTTTT.

This clonotype was seen only a few times. V usage is TRBV19 and J usage is TRBJ2-3; weak D call: TRBD2 (5 bases). Trimming shortened V by 11 bases and J by 1 base, and 13 bases separated the two germline ends. The CDR3 is 13 residues long. From germline, CDR1 is LNHDA and CDR2 SQIVND (reference sequence). The CDR3 sequence: CASGLTGTDTQYF. The CDR3 DNA is TGTGCCTCAGGACTGACTGGCACAGATACGCAGTATTTT.

This chain links TRBV6-5 with TRBJ2-3; 8 bases fit TRBD2. The germline gives CDR1 MNHEY, CDR2 SVGAGI. This CDR3 has 15 residues. Trimming cost V 0 bases and J 4 bases; bases outside gene matches: 3. The CDR3 here is CASSYSTAGADTQYF. In DNA, the CDR3 is TGTGCCAGCAGTTACTCAACAGCGGGAGCAGATACGCAGTATTTT.